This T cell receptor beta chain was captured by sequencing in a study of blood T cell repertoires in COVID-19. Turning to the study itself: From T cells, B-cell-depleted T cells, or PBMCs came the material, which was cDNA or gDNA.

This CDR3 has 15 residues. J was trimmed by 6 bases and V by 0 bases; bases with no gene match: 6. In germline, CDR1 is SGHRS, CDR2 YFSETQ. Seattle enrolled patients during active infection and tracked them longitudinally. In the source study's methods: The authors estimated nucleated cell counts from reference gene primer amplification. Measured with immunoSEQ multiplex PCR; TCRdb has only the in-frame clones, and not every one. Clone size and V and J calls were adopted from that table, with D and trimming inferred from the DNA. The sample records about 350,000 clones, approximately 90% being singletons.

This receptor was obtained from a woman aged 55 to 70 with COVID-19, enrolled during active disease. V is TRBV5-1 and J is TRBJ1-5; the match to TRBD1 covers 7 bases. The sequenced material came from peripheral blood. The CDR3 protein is CASSLDDRERQPQHF. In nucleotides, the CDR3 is TGCGCCAGCAGCTTGGACGACAGGGAACGTCAGCCCCAGCATTTT. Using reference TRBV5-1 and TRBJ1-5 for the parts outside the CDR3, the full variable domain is KAGVTQTPRYLIKTRGQQVTLSCSPISGHRSVSWYQQTPGQGLQFLFEYFSETQRNKGNFPGRFSGRQFSNSRSEMNVSTLELGDSALYLCASSLDDRERQPQHFGDGTRLSIL.